This TCR beta chain was documented in a study of blood T cell repertoires in COVID-19. The wider study: The analysed material was cDNA or gDNA that came from T cells, B-cell-depleted T cells, or PBMCs.

Data came from immunoSEQ multiplex PCR; TCRdb stores just in-frame clones and leaves some out. The sample has 310,000 or so clones; around 90% are singletons. Trimming took off 4 bases at V and 1 base at J, with 13 bases between the two ends. CDR3 length: 15 residues. The germline V gene encodes CDR1 SGHDN and CDR2 FVKESK. J is TRBJ1-1 and V is TRBV14, with D hard to call. This TCR derives from a woman between 18 and 29 years old who had recovered from COVID-19. Sequencing was carried out using PBMCs or T cells enriched from blood (not recorded which). CDR3 region: CASSRYGLRNTEAFF. The CDR3 DNA follows: TGTGCCAGCAGCCGATATGGTTTGCGGAACACTGAAGCTTTCTTT. The variable domain in full, with the rest retrieved from reference TRBV14 and TRBJ1-1, is EAGVTQFPSHSVIEKGQTVTLRCDPISGHDNLYWYRRVMGKEIKFLLHFVKESKQDESGMPNNRFLAERTGGTYSTLKVQPAELEDSGVYFCASSRYGLRNTEAFFGQGTRLTVV.